These 9 T cell receptor beta chains were sequenced from one sample in a study of cytomegalovirus exposure and HLA in healthy donors. This table comes from immunoSEQ multiplex PCR, and its TCRdb copy is limited to in-frame clones, with some not included. The sample includes about 120,000 clones, around nine tenths of them seen just once. Source material: PBMCs. The receptors come from a young woman in good health and CMV-seropositive.

The chain has TRBV6-5 and TRBJ1-1, with D perhaps matching TRBD1 (5 bases). The germline V gene has CDR1 MNHEY and CDR2 SVGAGI. This CDR3 spans 14 amino acids. Trimming shortened V by 6 bases and J by 3 bases, and 14 bases separated the two germline ends. The CDR3 nucleotides are TGTGCCAGCAGCTTGTATGCGGGGGACACTGAAGCTTTCTTT. This sequence encodes CASSLYAGDTEAFF.

This clone was seen a single time. The CDR3 DNA follows: TGTGCCAGCAGTTATAAGGGGGCCAACTATGGCTACACCTTC. Its protein is CASSYKGANYGYTF. The chain links TRBV27 to TRBJ1-2, with 7 bases matching TRBD1. V shed 4 bases, J shed 2 bases, and the junction held 4 bases outside the gene matches. The CDR3 runs 14 residues. The germline CDR1 and CDR2 sequences are MNHEY and SMNVEV (reference sequence).

The CDR3: CASSLSGALRNTEAFF. The CDR3 DNA follows: TGTGCCAGCAGTTTATCGGGCGCGCTTAGGAACACTGAAGCTTTCTTT. The rearrangement uses TRBV27 and TRBJ1-1, with D unresolved. The V end was cut by 0 bases, the J end by 1 base, with 12 bases between. Looked up from germline, CDR1 is MNHEY and CDR2 is SMNVEV (reference sequence). This CDR3 comprises 16 residues.

The chain couples TRBV18 to TRBJ2-1, with D maybe TRBD1 (5 bases). CDR1 is KGHSH, CDR2 LQKENI, per germline. This CDR3 has 12 amino acids. With 4 bases removed from V and 10 bases from J, the gap between germline ends came to 11 bases. The CDR3 loop reads CASSRTMYEQFF. In DNA form, the CDR3 reads TGTGCCAGCTCACGGACAATGTACGAGCAGTTCTTC.

This rearrangement joins TRBV14 to TRBJ1-2; D is possibly TRBD1 (5 bases). Germline V CDR1 and CDR2: SGHDN, FVKESK. Trimming took off 0 bases at V and 2 bases at J, with 10 bases between the two ends. CDR3 length: 15 amino acids. CDR3 DNA: TGTGCCAGCAGCCAAGAGGGAGGGGAAAACTATGGCTACACCTTC. It is translated as CASSQEGGENYGYTF.

The genes are TRBV28 and TRBJ2-5; 13 bases map to TRBD2. V lost 5 bases, J lost 4 bases, and 10 bases stayed unmatched. CDR1 is MDHEN and CDR2 is SYDVKM in the germline V gene. The CDR3 is 17 amino acids. Written as DNA, the CDR3 is TGTGCCAGCAGTCCAGAAAGACTAGCGGGGGGCGGAGAGACCCAGTACTTC. It specifies CASSPERLAGGGETQYF.

This chain joins TRBV28 and TRBJ2-1; tentatively, D is TRBD2 (5 bases). Germline loops: CDR1 MDHEN, CDR2 SYDVKM. V dropped 5 bases and J dropped 0 bases, with 14 bases sitting between them. The CDR3 runs to 16 residues. This CDR3 is CASSGGSGSSYNEQFF. In nucleotides, the CDR3 is TGTGCCAGCAGTGGAGGCAGCGGAAGCTCCTACAATGAGCAGTTCTTC.

V is TRBV28 and J is TRBJ2-3, with 8 bases matching TRBD1. This CDR3 is built from 15 residues. After removal of 5 bases from V and 2 bases from J, the junction contained 6 bases not matched to a gene. The germline V gene encodes CDR1 MDHEN and CDR2 SYDVKM. This CDR3 reads CASSPGQGFTDTQYF. The DNA of the CDR3 is TGTGCCAGCAGTCCCGGACAGGGCTTCACAGATACGCAGTATTTT.

Only one count was recorded for this clone. This CDR3 is CASSATGAMNTEAFF. Here the CDR3 DNA reads TGTGCCAGCAGCGCGACAGGGGCCATGAACACTGAAGCTTTCTTT. V and J are TRBV9 and TRBJ1-1, with TRBD1 identical over 8 bases. This CDR3 has 15 residues. Germline loops: CDR1 SGDLS, CDR2 YYNGEE. The trim removed 3 bases at V and 0 bases at J, leaving 4 bases unmatched.